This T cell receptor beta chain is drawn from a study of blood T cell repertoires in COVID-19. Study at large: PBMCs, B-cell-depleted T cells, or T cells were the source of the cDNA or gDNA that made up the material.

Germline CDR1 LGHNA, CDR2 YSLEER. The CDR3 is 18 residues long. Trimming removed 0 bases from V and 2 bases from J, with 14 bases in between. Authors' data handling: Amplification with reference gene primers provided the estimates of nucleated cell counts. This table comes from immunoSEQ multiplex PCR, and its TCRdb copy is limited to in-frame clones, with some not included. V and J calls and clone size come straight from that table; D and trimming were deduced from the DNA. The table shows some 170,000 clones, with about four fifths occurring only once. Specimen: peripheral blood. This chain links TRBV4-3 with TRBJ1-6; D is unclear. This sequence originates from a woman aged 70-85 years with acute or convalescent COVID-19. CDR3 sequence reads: CASSQEVGGLAYNSPLHF. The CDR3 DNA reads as TGCGCCAGCAGCCAAGAGGTCGGAGGGCTCGCCTATAATTCACCCCTCCACTTT.